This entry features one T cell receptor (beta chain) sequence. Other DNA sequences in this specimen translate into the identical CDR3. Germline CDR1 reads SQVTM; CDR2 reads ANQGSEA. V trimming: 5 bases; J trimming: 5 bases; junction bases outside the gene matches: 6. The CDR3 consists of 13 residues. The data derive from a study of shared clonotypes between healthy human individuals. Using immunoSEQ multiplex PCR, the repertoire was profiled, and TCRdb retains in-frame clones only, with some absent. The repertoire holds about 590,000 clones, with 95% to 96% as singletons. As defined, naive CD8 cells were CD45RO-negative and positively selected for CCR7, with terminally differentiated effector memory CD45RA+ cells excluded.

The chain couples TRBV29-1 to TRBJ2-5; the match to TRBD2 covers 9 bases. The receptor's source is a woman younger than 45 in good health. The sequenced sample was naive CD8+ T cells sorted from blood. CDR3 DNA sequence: TGCAGCGTTTTAGCGGGAGAAGGGGAGACCCAGTACTTC. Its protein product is CSVLAGEGETQYF.